Listed below are T cell receptor beta chains from one sample, sequenced in a study of T cells in Graves' hyperthyroidism and ophthalmopathy. TCRdb re-called the multiplex PCR reads through MiXCR, storing one row per CDR3 protein. The sample lists over 500,000 distinct CDR3 sequences, 17% occurring once. The sample was blood. These receptors were obtained from a woman under 30 with Graves' ophthalmopathy. Both conserved end residues are part of each CDR3. A D gene is named only where the DNA matches it firmly. The size field is filled for only some rows; it gives once, few, many or a size class.

TGTGCCAGCAGCTTGCCGGGAGGGAGGGGAACTAACTATGGCTACACCTTC	CASSLPGGRGTNYGYTF	-	TRBV5-6	TRBJ1-2	-
TGCGCCAGCAGCTCATTTGGACAGGGGCAGACTGAAGCTTTCTTT	CASSSFGQGQTEAFF	many	TRBV5-1	TRBJ1-1	TRBD1
TGTGCCAGCAGCCACTCAACTATCACTAGCACAGATACGCAGTATTTT	CASSHSTITSTDTQYF	many	TRBV3-1	TRBJ2-3	-
TGTGCCAGCAGGTCGGGGGGGGCCGGGGAGGAGACCCAGTACTTC	CASRSGGAGEETQYF	-	TRBV12-3/TRBV12-4	TRBJ2-5	TRBD2
TGTGCCAGCAGGCCCTATGGTGGGGCCTACGAGCAGTACTTC	CASRPYGGAYEQYF	many	TRBV6-1	TRBJ2-7	-
TGTGCCAGCAGCACCCTCAGGGCTGGGGCCAACGTCCTGACTTTC	CASSTLRAGANVLTF	-	TRBV7-2	TRBJ2-6	-
TGTGCCAGCAGCCGCCGTGGTAGCGGGAGCCAAGAGACCCAGTACTTC	CASSRRGSGSQETQYF	many	TRBV3-1	TRBJ2-5	TRBD2
TGTGCCAGCAGTTTTACCCGGCCGGGACAAAGCAATGAAAAACTGTTTTTT	CASSFTRPGQSNEKLFF	few	TRBV6-1	TRBJ1-4	-
TGTGCCTGGAGATTCGGCCTGGTCCAGGACTCAAACAATGAGCAGTTCTTC	CAWRFGLVQDSNNEQFF	-	TRBV30	TRBJ2-1	-
TGCGCCAGCAGCTTATCCTGGGGCAGTTGGGGCTACACCTTC	CASSLSWGSWGYTF	many	TRBV5-1	TRBJ1-2	-
TGTGCCAGCACAAGGCTAGCTTCCTACGAGCAGTACTTC	CASTRLASYEQYF	many	TRBV28	TRBJ2-7	-
TGTGCCAGCAGCTTAGTTGGGACGTCGACAGATACGCAGTATTTT	CASSLVGTSTDTQYF	many	TRBV7-2	TRBJ2-3	-
TGCGCCAGCGCCCCGGGACACCGCAATCAGCCCCAGCATTTT	CASAPGHRNQPQHF	many	TRBV5-1	TRBJ1-5	-
TGCAGTGCCAACAACAGGGGGGGAGGTACTGAAGCTTTCTTT	CSANNRGGGTEAFF	many	TRBV20-1	TRBJ1-1	TRBD1
TGTGCCAGCAGCATACGCCGGGACGCCGGTTCCTACGAGCAGTACTTC	CASSIRRDAGSYEQYF	few	TRBV9	TRBJ2-7	-
TGTGCCAGCAGTTACAGTATCCACAGGGGAACTGGAAACACCATATATTTT	CASSYSIHRGTGNTIYF	-	TRBV6-6	TRBJ1-3	TRBD1
TGTGCCAGCGAGGAATTAGGGCCCAATCAGCCCCAGCATTTT	CASEELGPNQPQHF	few	TRBV28	TRBJ1-5	-
TGTGCCAGCAGTAACAGGGGGCTGGACGAGCAGTACTTC	CASSNRGLDEQYF	many	TRBV2	TRBJ2-7	TRBD1
TGTGCCAGCAGCCGACAGGGAGCTACCTCTGGGGCCAACGTCCTGACTTTC	CASSRQGATSGANVLTF	-	TRBV13	TRBJ2-6	TRBD1
TGTGCCAGCAGCGTGCGGACAGGGAGTAGGACTGAAGCTTTCTTT	CASSVRTGSRTEAFF	many	TRBV9	TRBJ1-1	TRBD1
TGTGCCAGCAGTCATAGCGGGGCAGGGAGCTCCTACGAGCAGTACTTC	CASSHSGAGSSYEQYF	many	TRBV28	TRBJ2-7	TRBD2
TGCAGCGTTGTATACGTATTGGGACTAGCGGGATACAATGAGCAGTTCTTC	CSVVYVLGLAGYNEQFF	-	TRBV29-1	TRBJ2-1	TRBD2
TGTGCCAGCAGCCAAGGGGCGGGGGCCACAGATACGCAGTATTTT	CASSQGAGATDTQYF	few	TRBV3-1	TRBJ2-3	-
TGCAGCACCGGGACGGGGACCGGGGAGCTGTTTTTT	CSTGTGTGELFF	-	TRBV29-1	TRBJ2-2	-